This T cell receptor (beta chain) was profiled in a study of shared clonotypes between healthy human individuals. This CDR3 has 16 amino acids. The germline V gene has CDR1 SGHAT and CDR2 FQNNGV. The V end lost 1 base, the J end lost 2 bases, and 12 bases lay between the germline ends. Sequencing used immunoSEQ multiplex PCR; TCRdb keeps in-frame clones, though not all of them. The data contain some 800,000 clones, approximately 92% of them singletons. Naive CD8 isolation took CD45RO-negative cells positively selected for CCR7 and excluded terminally differentiated effector memory CD45RA+ cells. The sample taken for sequencing was naive CD8+ T cells sorted from blood. The receptor's source is a man aged 30 to 39 in good health. The chain recombines TRBV11-2 with TRBJ2-1; D may be TRBD1 or TRBD2 (5 bases each). The CDR3 region is CASSLVPMGAYNEQFF. In DNA, the CDR3 is TGTGCCAGCAGCTTAGTTCCCATGGGGGCCTACAATGAGCAGTTCTTC.